The 7 T cell receptor beta chains below come from one sample, sequenced in a study of metastatic and nonmetastatic thyroid tumors (TCRdb year 2020). Library construction relied on PCR. Sequencing was carried out with an Illumina HiSeq 4000. TCRdb reworked the public reads: Q25 trimming with fastp, MiXCR clone assembly, productive beta chains retained. Counted in this sample were 35,000 to 40,000 clones; around 21% of them appeared once. Jointly, the top ten make up 15% to 17% of the sample. None of the patients had been given any treatment before thyroid surgery. The material sequenced was blood. These receptors came from a female donor with papillary thyroid cancer or a benign thyroid nodule (not recorded which). Some clones in this sample may be carry-over from other donors' samples.

This clone was counted ten times or more. The rearrangement joins TRBV7-9 to TRBJ1-4, with 10 positions matching TRBD1. The CDR3 is 16 residues long. The V and J ends lost 6 bases and 7 bases, in that order; junction bases with no gene match: 11. Germline CDR1 reads SEHNR; CDR2 reads FQNEAQ (reference sequence). CDR3 residues: CASSRPPGQGCEKLFF. For the CDR3, the DNA is TGTGCCAGCAGTAGACCCCCGGGACAGGGGTGTGAAAAACTGTTTTTT.

By proportion, this clone is medium-sized (0.01 to 0.1%). This chain connects TRBV28 to TRBJ2-3, with D possibly matching TRBD2 (6 bases). Germline loops: CDR1 MDHEN, CDR2 SYDVKM. CDR3 length: 15 amino acids. The germline V and J ends were trimmed by 2 bases and 0 bases, with 9 bases remaining between them. CDR3 sequence (DNA): TGTGCCAGCAGTTTAATTAGCGGAAGCACAGATACGCAGTATTTT. Encoded protein: CASSLISGSTDTQYF.

This clone is termed large. This rearrangement joins TRBV6-1 to TRBJ1-3; the match to TRBD1 covers 8 bases. Looked up from germline, CDR1 is MNHNS and CDR2 is SASEGT. Losses at the gene ends were 2 bases for V and 3 bases for J; bases not matched to a gene: 6. CDR3 length: 16 amino acids. The CDR3 sequence is CASSESDREGGNTIYF. In nucleotides, the CDR3 is TGTGCCAGCAGTGAATCGGACAGGGAAGGTGGAAACACCATATATTTT.

At least ten counts were recorded for this clone. The V gene is TRBV7-8, the J gene TRBJ2-1; 7 bases align to TRBD2. The CDR3 runs 17 residues. Losses at the gene ends were 4 bases for V and 4 bases for J; bases not matched to a gene: 13. Germline V gives CDR1 SGHVS, CDR2 FQNEAQ. The CDR3 protein is CASSSRLAAWEYNEQFF. The DNA of the CDR3 is TGTGCCAGCAGCTCCAGACTAGCAGCATGGGAGTACAATGAGCAGTTCTTC.

The rearrangement uses TRBV6-1 and TRBJ2-5, with unresolved D. The CDR3 sequence is 15 residues long. V was pared by 6 bases and J by 2 bases, with 16 bases between. The germline V gene encodes CDR1 MNHNS and CDR2 SASEGT. CDR3 in DNA: TGTGCCAGCAGCGTAGGTGGCAGCAGACAAGAGACCCAGTACTTC. Protein: CASSVGGSRQETQYF.

This clone was seen many times. J is TRBJ2-2 and V is TRBV5-8; D not resolved. With 5 bases removed from V and 6 bases from J, the gap between germline ends came to 11 bases. The CDR3 extends over 13 amino acids. CDR1 and CDR2 (germline): SGHTS, YDEGEE. The CDR3 loop reads CASRTDAAGELFF. CDR3 DNA sequence: TGTGCCAGCAGGACCGACGCCGCCGGGGAGCTGTTTTTT.

The rearrangement uses TRBV28 and TRBJ2-1; 15 nucleotides agree with TRBD2. Germline-derived CDR1 and CDR2 are MDHEN and SYDVKM. V shed 4 bases, J shed 8 bases, and the junction held 6 bases outside the gene matches. The CDR3 contains 16 residues. The CDR3 coding sequence is TGTGCCAGCAGTTCCGGACTAGCGGGAGGGCGGGATGAGCAGTTCTTC. Translation gives CASSSGLAGGRDEQFF.